These 32 T cell receptor beta chains were all obtained from the same sample, sequenced in a study of blood T cell repertoires in COVID-19. TCRdb's copy holds only in-frame clones and misses some; the assay was immunoSEQ multiplex PCR. The data hold under 500,000 clones, with 80% to 90% observed a single time. Sequencing input: PBMCs or T cells enriched from blood (not recorded which). The receptors here all came from a man aged 25-40 years who had recovered from COVID-19.

The genes are TRBV28 and TRBJ1-5; a weak D match, TRBD1 (6 bases). CDR3 length: 14 residues. The germline V gene encodes CDR1 MDHEN and CDR2 SYDVKM. V lost 10 bases to trimming and J lost 5 bases, with 18 bases between them. DNA of the CDR3: TGTGCCACCTCCGGGGGGGGCGCGGATCAGCCCCAGCATTTT. Translated: CATSGGGADQPQHF.

V usage is TRBV7-6 and J usage is TRBJ2-2, with a weak D call TRBD2 (5 bases). Germline CDR1 reads SGHVS; CDR2 reads FNYEAQ. The V end lost 5 bases, the J end lost 2 bases, and 18 bases lay between the germline ends. This CDR3 has 17 amino acids. Here the CDR3 reads CASSIEGVASNTGELFF. The CDR3 DNA reads TGTGCCAGCAGCATCGAGGGAGTGGCTTCCAACACCGGGGAGCTGTTTTTT. Based on the CDR3 plus reference TRBV7-6 and TRBJ2-2, the full variable domain is GAGVSQSPRYKVTKRGQDVALRCDPISGHVSLYWYRQALGQGPEFLTYFNYEAQQDKSGLPNDRFSAERPEGSISTLTIQRTEQRDSAMYRCASSIEGVASNTGELFFGEGSRLTVL.

The J gene is TRBJ2-5, the V gene TRBV5-5, with D maybe TRBD2 (7 bases). V was trimmed by 4 bases and J by 1 base, leaving 17 bases between them. Germline lookup yields CDR1 SGHKS and CDR2 YYEKEE (reference sequence). This CDR3 has 16 amino acids. CDR3 residues: CASSPLRGGAQETQYF. The CDR3 region has the DNA TGTGCCAGCAGCCCCCTCAGGGGAGGGGCCCAAGAGACCCAGTACTTC.

The CDR3 here is CASSLVRTGKLNSPLHF. Written as DNA, the CDR3 is TGTGCCAGCAGCTTAGTGAGGACAGGAAAGTTAAATTCACCCCTCCACTTT. The chain uses TRBV7-8 and TRBJ1-6; TRBD1 aligns across 7 bases. Germline V gene lookup returns CDR1 SGHVS and CDR2 FQNEAQ. The CDR3 has 17 residues. Losses at the gene ends were 1 base for V and 7 bases for J; bases not matched to a gene: 10.

The chain uses TRBV5-4 and TRBJ1-6; D gene ambiguous. In germline, CDR1 is SGHNT, CDR2 YYREEE (reference sequence). Deletions cut 0 bases from V and 0 bases from J, with 7 bases between. The CDR3 contains 16 residues. CDR3 nucleotide sequence: TGTGCCAGCAGCTTGGTAGGGAGCTCCTATAATTCACCCCTCCACTTT. The encoded protein is CASSLVGSSYNSPLHF.

The chain combines TRBV28 with TRBJ2-1; 9 positions match TRBD2. Trimming removed 6 bases from V and 8 bases from J; junction bases left unmatched: 11. This CDR3 spans 15 amino acids. Germline values: CDR1 MDHEN, CDR2 SYDVKM. This chain's CDR3 is CASRLLAGSIDEQFF. In DNA, the CDR3 is TGTGCCAGCAGACTTCTAGCGGGGAGCATCGATGAGCAGTTCTTC.

The gene calls are TRBV5-1 and TRBJ1-2; 10 nucleotides agree with TRBD1. Germline CDR1 SGHRS, CDR2 YFSETQ. The V gene end was trimmed by 3 bases and the J gene end by 6 bases; junction bases not matched to a gene: 5. The CDR3 has 14 amino acids. The DNA for the CDR3 is TGCGCCAGCAGCTCGGGACAGGGGAACGATGGCTACACCTTC. Protein: CASSSGQGNDGYTF.

This sequence joins TRBV3-1 (or the pseudogene TRBV3-2) and TRBJ2-1, with TRBD2 identical over 10 bases. V gave up 0 bases and J gave up 6 bases; unmatched junction bases: 5. The CDR3 sequence is 16 residues long. Germline CDR1 and CDR2: LGHDT and YNNKEL (reference sequence). The CDR3 sequence is CASSQDVSGRGNEQFF. CDR3 DNA sequence: TGTGCCAGCAGCCAAGACGTCAGCGGGAGGGGCAATGAGCAGTTCTTC.

The count of this clone is one. This chain links TRBV13 with TRBJ1-2, with 7 bases lining up with TRBD1. This CDR3 region has 17 residues. CDR1 is PRHDT, CDR2 FYEKMQ, per germline (reference sequence). With 4 bases clipped from V and 2 bases from J, the junction kept 13 bases outside the gene matches. The CDR3 nucleotides are TGTGCCAGCAGCTCAACCCCCCAGGGGGACCTCAACTATGGCTACACCTTC. Its protein product is CASSSTPQGDLNYGYTF.

The chain links TRBV5-8 to TRBJ1-4; 8 nucleotides line up with TRBD1. This CDR3 spans 16 amino acids. V lost 0 bases and J lost 3; bases outside the gene matches: 4. The germline CDR1 and CDR2 sequences are SGHTS and YDEGEE. The CDR3 DNA is TGTGCCAGCAGCTTGGCCGGGACAGGTTCTAATGAAAAACTGTTTTTT. Protein: CASSLAGTGSNEKLFF.

The J gene is TRBJ2-1, the V gene TRBV5-1, with TRBD2 matching 12 bases. From germline, CDR1 is SGHRS and CDR2 YFSETQ. This CDR3 has 15 residues. V lost 4 bases, J lost 4 bases, and 3 bases stayed unmatched. Here the CDR3 DNA reads TGCGCCAGCAGCAGTACTAGCGGGAGGTACAATGAGCAGTTCTTC. Amino acid sequence: CASSSTSGRYNEQFF.

This chain connects TRBV7-9 to TRBJ1-2; D is possibly TRBD1 (6 bases). Trimming stripped 6 bases from V and 4 bases from J, with 21 bases between. CDR1 and CDR2 (germline): SEHNR, FQNEAQ (reference sequence). The CDR3 spans 16 residues. The CDR3: CASSPGQPHVGYGYTF. CDR3 coding DNA: TGTGCCAGCAGTCCAGGACAGCCCCACGTAGGCTATGGCTACACCTTC.

The J gene is TRBJ1-2, the V gene TRBV28, with TRBD1 identical over 9 bases. The ends lost 5 bases at V and 2 bases at J; junction bases unmatched: 9. The length of the CDR3 is 16 residues. Germline V gene sequence: CDR1 MDHEN, CDR2 SYDVKM. This CDR3 is CASSPPPGTGNYGYTF. CDR3 bases: TGTGCCAGCAGTCCACCCCCCGGGACAGGGAACTATGGCTACACCTTC.

This clone has only one observation. The chain joins TRBV19 to TRBJ1-5; 7 bases are shared with TRBD1. The CDR3 is made up of 14 amino acids. J gave up 7 bases and V 0 bases, and 3 bases lay outside the gene matches. Germline CDR1 LNHDA, CDR2 SQIVND (reference sequence). CDR3 sequence reads: CASSIETGLQPQHF. In DNA, the CDR3 is TGTGCCAGTAGTATAGAGACAGGGCTCCAGCCCCAGCATTTT.

The genes are TRBV28 and TRBJ1-5; D is unclear. Trimming pared 6 bases from V and 5 bases from J, leaving 11 bases between. The CDR3 sequence is 13 residues long. The germline V gene encodes CDR1 MDHEN and CDR2 SYDVKM. The CDR3 sequence is CASRPSGDQPQHF. CDR3 DNA: TGTGCCAGCAGGCCGAGTGGAGATCAGCCCCAGCATTTT.

In its sample, this clone was seen once. This chain joins TRBV30 and TRBJ1-5; D is uncertain. This CDR3 is built from 12 residues. The V and J ends lost 2 bases and 9 bases respectively, with 11 bases between them. Per the germline V gene, CDR1 is GTSNPN and CDR2 is SVGIG (reference sequence). The CDR3 region has the DNA TGTGCCTGGAGTACCCCCTCGGGGCCCCAGCATTTT. It encodes CAWSTPSGPQHF.

The rearrangement uses TRBV7-9 and TRBJ2-1, with D possibly TRBD2 on 7 matching bases. V shed 5 bases and J shed 2 bases, with 13 bases lying between them. CDR1 and CDR2 from the germline V gene are SEHNR and FQNEAQ (reference sequence). The CDR3 spans 15 residues. CDR3 sequence reads: CASSTSGDTYNEQFF. The CDR3 nucleotides are TGTGCCAGCAGCACGAGCGGGGACACCTACAATGAGCAGTTCTTC.

J is TRBJ2-7 and V is TRBV7-9; possibly TRBD2 for D (5 bases). CDR1 and CDR2 (germline): SEHNR, FQNEAQ (reference sequence). V shed 5 bases and J shed 6 bases, with 8 bases lying between them. The CDR3 extends over 11 amino acids. This CDR3 reads CASSRGLEQYF. For the CDR3, the DNA is TGTGCCAGCAGCCGCGGGCTCGAGCAGTACTTC.

The rearrangement joins TRBV28 to TRBJ1-1, with 8 bases lining up with TRBD1. Per the germline V gene, CDR1 is MDHEN and CDR2 is SYDVKM. The J segment lost 0 bases and the V segment lost 4 bases, leaving 13 bases of the junction unmatched. The CDR3 spans 18 residues. The CDR3 DNA reads TGTGCCAGCAGTTCCCTTAAACAGGGGGTAGTTATGAACACTGAAGCTTTCTTT. Its translation is CASSSLKQGVVMNTEAFF.

The chain joins TRBV30 to TRBJ1-5; the D is unclear. The CDR3 consists of 16 residues. CDR1 and CDR2 (germline): GTSNPN, SVGIG (reference sequence). V lost 2 bases and J 0 bases, leaving 14 bases between the germline ends. CDR3 loop: CAWSPASGFSNQPQHF. The CDR3 DNA reads TGTGCCTGGAGTCCCGCCTCCGGTTTTAGCAATCAGCCCCAGCATTTT.

The chain uses TRBV5-1 and TRBJ1-5; TRBD1 matches 7 bases. The J segment lost 1 base and the V segment lost 4 bases, leaving 5 bases of the junction unmatched. The CDR3 sequence is 15 residues long. Looked up from germline, CDR1 is SGHRS and CDR2 is YFSETQ. CDR3 region: CASSLSTGSNQPQHF. Here the CDR3 DNA reads TGCGCCAGCAGCCTGTCGACAGGGAGCAATCAGCCCCAGCATTTT.

The chain couples TRBV3-1 (or the pseudogene TRBV3-2) to TRBJ2-2; 8 bases are a match to TRBD2. This CDR3 has 17 residues. Germline values: CDR1 LGHDT, CDR2 YNNKEL (reference sequence). V was pared by 0 bases and J by 6 bases, with 9 bases of the junction left unmatched. CDR3 coding DNA: TGTGCCAGCAGCCAAGATGGGAGCGGGAGACCCGCCGGGGAGCTGTTTTTT. Its protein product is CASSQDGSGRPAGELFF.

The V call is TRBV18, the J call TRBJ1-1; unclear D gene. Germline CDR1 and CDR2: KGHSH and LQKENI. The CDR3 contains 17 residues. V was pared by 4 bases and J by 1 base, with 19 bases between. The DNA of the CDR3 is TGTGCCAGCTCACAAATGACTGGTCCTACTGGGAACACTGAAGCTTTCTTT. This gives the protein CASSQMTGPTGNTEAFF.

The chain joins TRBV11-2 to TRBJ1-1; D not certain. Per germline, CDR1 SGHAT and CDR2 FQNNGV. The V end lost 3 bases, the J end lost 1 base, and 9 bases lay between the germline ends. This CDR3 comprises 14 residues. CDR3 sequence: CASSFLSENTEAFF. The CDR3, as DNA: TGTGCCAGCAGCTTTTTGAGTGAGAACACTGAAGCTTTCTTT.

The CDR3 DNA follows: TGTGCCAGCAGCATAATAGCGGAAGGTGGCGGGGAGCTGTTTTTT. Protein sequence: CASSIIAEGGGELFF. The chain couples TRBV21-1 to TRBJ2-2; the table calls TRBD2, which could not be checked here. TRBV21-1 constitutes a pseudogene. This CDR3 comprises 15 residues.

The J gene is TRBJ1-1, the V gene TRBV2; TRBD1 matches at 7 bases. The germline V gene has CDR1 SNHLY and CDR2 FYNNEI. V gave up 5 bases and J gave up 1 base; unmatched junction bases: 7. The CDR3 has 15 amino acids. CDR3 protein: CASSIRTGTNTEAFF. CDR3 nucleotide sequence: TGTGCCAGCAGTATACGGACAGGAACGAACACTGAAGCTTTCTTT.

Here the CDR3 reads CASSQVLNYGYTF. The CDR3 coding sequence is TGTGCCAGCAGCCAAGTCTTAAACTATGGCTACACCTTC. This chain joins TRBV14 and TRBJ1-2; D is ambiguous. V lost 1 base, J lost 2 bases, and 5 bases lay in between. This CDR3 region has 13 residues. Germline V gives CDR1 SGHDN, CDR2 FVKESK.

The rearrangement joins TRBV10-2 to TRBJ2-7; D uncertain. This CDR3 is built from 15 residues. Trimming removed 0 bases at V and 1 base at J, with 10 bases between. Germline CDR1 and CDR2: WSHSY and SAAADI. The CDR3, as DNA: TGCGCCAGCAGTGAGTCTTCTGTTAGTTCCTACGAGCAGTACTTC. Residues: CASSESSVSSYEQYF.

The V and J genes are TRBV18 and TRBJ2-3; tentatively, D is TRBD2 (6 bases). In germline, CDR1 is KGHSH, CDR2 LQKENI. V was pared by 0 bases and J by 0 bases, with 10 bases between. This CDR3 is built from 16 residues. CDR3 protein: CASSPPGGTSTDTQYF. CDR3 bases: TGTGCCAGCTCACCACCTGGGGGGACCAGCACAGATACGCAGTATTTT.

With regard to this clone: This specimen includes other DNA sequences encoding the same CDR3. This chain joins TRBV5-1 and TRBJ2-7; 7 bases map to TRBD2. CDR3 length: 14 amino acids. CDR1 is SGHRS, CDR2 YFSETQ, per germline. V trimming: 0 bases; J trimming: 3 bases; junction bases outside the gene matches: 3. CDR3 sequence (DNA): TGCGCCAGCAGCTTGGCTGGCGGGAGCTACGAGCAGTACTTC. Translation: CASSLAGGSYEQYF.

This chain connects TRBV5-1 to TRBJ1-4; 7 positions match TRBD1. The CDR3 is made up of 16 amino acids. Germline loops: CDR1 SGHRS, CDR2 YFSETQ. With 4 bases clipped from V and 8 bases from J, the junction kept 14 bases outside the gene matches. The CDR3 loop is CASSTGQAPLGEKLFF. The CDR3 DNA reads as TGCGCCAGCAGCACAGGACAGGCGCCTCTCGGCGAAAAACTGTTTTTT. Looking up the rest from reference TRBV5-1 and TRBJ1-4 gives the full variable domain: KAGVTQTPRYLIKTRGQQVTLSCSPISGHRSVSWYQQTPGQGLQFLFEYFSETQRNKGNFPGRFSGRQFSNSRSEMNVSTLELGDSALYLCASSTGQAPLGEKLFFGSGTQLSVL.

This chain joins TRBV7-9 and TRBJ2-7, with no clear D. V lost 2 bases, J lost 5 bases, and 7 bases lay in between. This CDR3 is built from 12 residues. Germline assignment: CDR1 SEHNR and CDR2 FQNEAQ (reference sequence). The CDR3 DNA reads TGTGCCAGCAGCTTACAGGTGGACGAGCAGTACTTC. As protein: CASSLQVDEQYF.